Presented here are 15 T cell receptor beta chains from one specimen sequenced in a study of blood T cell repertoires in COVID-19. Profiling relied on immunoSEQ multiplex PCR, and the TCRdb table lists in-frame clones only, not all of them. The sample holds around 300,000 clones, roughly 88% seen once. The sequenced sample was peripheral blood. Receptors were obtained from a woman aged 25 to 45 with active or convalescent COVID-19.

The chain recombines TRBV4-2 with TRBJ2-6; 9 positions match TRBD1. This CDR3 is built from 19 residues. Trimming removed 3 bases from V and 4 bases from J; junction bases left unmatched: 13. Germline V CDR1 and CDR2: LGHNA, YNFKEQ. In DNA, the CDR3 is TGTGCCAGCAGCCAGACCGCTGGACAGGGGAGCGTCGGGGCCAACGTCCTGACTTTC. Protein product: CASSQTAGQGSVGANVLTF.

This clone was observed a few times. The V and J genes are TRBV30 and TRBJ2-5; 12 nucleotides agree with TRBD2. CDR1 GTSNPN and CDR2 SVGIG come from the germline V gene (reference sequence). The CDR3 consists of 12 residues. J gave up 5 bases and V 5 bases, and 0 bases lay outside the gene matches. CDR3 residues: CAWGTSGETQYF. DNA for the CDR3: TGTGCCTGGGGGACTAGCGGGGAGACCCAGTACTTC.

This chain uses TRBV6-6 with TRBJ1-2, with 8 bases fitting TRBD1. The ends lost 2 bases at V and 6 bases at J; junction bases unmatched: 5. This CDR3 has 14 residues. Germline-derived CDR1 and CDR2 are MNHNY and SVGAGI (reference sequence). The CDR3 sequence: CASSYRQGLHGYTF. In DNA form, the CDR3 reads TGTGCCAGCAGTTACCGACAGGGGCTGCATGGCTACACCTTC.

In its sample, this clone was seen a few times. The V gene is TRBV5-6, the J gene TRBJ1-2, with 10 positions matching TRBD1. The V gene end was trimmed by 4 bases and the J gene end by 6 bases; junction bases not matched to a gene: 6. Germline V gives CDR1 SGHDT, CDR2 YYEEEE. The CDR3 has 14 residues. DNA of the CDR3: TGTGCCAGCAGCGCGACAGGGGGCGCGGATGGCTACACCTTC. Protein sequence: CASSATGGADGYTF.

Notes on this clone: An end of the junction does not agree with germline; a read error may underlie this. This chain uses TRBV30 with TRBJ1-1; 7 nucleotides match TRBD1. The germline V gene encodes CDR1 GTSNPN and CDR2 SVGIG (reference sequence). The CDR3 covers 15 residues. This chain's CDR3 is CALSDRPGKNSEAFF. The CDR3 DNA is TGTGCCTTATCGGACAGGCCCGGGAAGAACTCTGAAGCTTTCTTT.

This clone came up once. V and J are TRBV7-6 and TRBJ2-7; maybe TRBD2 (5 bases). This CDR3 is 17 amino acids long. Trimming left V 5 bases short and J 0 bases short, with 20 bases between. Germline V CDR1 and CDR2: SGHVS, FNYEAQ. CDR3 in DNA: TGTGCCAGCAGCCCCCCGTCTTGGCACGGGAACTCCTACGAGCAGTACTTC. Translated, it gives CASSPPSWHGNSYEQYF.

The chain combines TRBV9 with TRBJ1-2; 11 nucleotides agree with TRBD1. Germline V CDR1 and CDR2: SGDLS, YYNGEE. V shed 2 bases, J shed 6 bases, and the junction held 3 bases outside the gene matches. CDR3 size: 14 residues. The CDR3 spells CASSVDRGRNGYTF. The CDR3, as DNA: TGTGCCAGCAGCGTGGACAGGGGGCGGAATGGCTACACCTTC.

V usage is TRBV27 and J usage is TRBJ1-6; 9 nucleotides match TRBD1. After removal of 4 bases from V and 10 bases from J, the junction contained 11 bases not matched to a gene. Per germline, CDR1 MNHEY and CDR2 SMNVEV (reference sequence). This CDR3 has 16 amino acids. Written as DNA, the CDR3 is TGTGCCAGCAGTTCCTTTCCCGGGACAGGGAGCTCACCCCTCCACTTT. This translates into CASSSFPGTGSSPLHF.

CDR3 sequence (DNA): TGCGCCAGCAGGGGAGCGGGTGACAATGAGCAGTTCTTC. Translation: CASRGAGDNEQFF. The rearrangement links TRBV5-1 to TRBJ2-1, with TRBD2 as a possible D gene (6 bases). The CDR3 sequence is 13 residues long. Germline V lookup: CDR1 SGHRS, CDR2 YFSETQ. Trimming removed 5 bases from V and 5 bases from J, with 11 bases in between.

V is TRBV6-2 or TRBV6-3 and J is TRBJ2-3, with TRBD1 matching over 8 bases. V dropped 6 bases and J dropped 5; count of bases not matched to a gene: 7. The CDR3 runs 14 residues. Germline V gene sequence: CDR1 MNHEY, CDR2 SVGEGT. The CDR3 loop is CASSSQGAQDTQYF. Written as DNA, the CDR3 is TGTGCCAGCAGCTCGCAGGGGGCCCAAGATACGCAGTATTTT.

The CDR3 is CASSFGGGYGYTF. DNA for the CDR3: TGTGCCAGCAGTTTTGGGGGAGGCTATGGCTACACCTTC. This chain joins TRBV27 and TRBJ1-2; TRBD1 might be the D (5 bases). Trimming pared 3 bases from V and 4 bases from J, leaving 9 bases between. Germline V gene data show CDR1 as MNHEY and CDR2 as SMNVEV (reference sequence). This CDR3 spans 13 amino acids.

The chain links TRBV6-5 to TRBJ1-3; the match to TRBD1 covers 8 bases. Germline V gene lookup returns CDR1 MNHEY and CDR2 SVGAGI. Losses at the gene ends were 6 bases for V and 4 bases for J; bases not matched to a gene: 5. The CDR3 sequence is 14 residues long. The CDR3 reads CASSNDRGGNTIYF. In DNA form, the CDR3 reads TGTGCCAGCAGCAATGACAGGGGCGGAAACACCATATATTTT.

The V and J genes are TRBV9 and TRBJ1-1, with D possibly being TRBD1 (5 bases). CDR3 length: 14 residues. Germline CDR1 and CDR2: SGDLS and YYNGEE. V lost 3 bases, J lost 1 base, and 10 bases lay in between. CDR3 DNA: TGTGCCAGCAGCGCCGGGGGGAAGAACACTGAAGCTTTCTTT. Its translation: CASSAGGKNTEAFF.

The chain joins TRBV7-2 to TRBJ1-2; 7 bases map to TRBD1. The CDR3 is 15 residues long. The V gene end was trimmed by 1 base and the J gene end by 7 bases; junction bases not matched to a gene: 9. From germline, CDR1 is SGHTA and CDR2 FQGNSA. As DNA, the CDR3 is TGTGCCAGCAGCTTAGTAACGGAGGGGGCTAGTGGCTACACCTTC. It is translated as CASSLVTEGASGYTF. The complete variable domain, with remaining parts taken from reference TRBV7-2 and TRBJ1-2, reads GAGVSQSPSNKVTEKGKDVELRCDPISGHTALYWYRQSLGQGLEFLIYFQGNSAPDKSGLPSDRFSAERTGGSVSTLTIQRTQQEDSAVYLCASSLVTEGASGYTFGSGTRLTVV.

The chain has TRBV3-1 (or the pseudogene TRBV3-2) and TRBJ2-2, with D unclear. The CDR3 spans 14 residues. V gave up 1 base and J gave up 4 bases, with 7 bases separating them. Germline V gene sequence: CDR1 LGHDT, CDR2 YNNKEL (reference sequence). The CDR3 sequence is CASSQGRVTGELFF. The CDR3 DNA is TGTGCCAGCAGCCAAGGACGGGTCACCGGGGAGCTGTTTTTT.